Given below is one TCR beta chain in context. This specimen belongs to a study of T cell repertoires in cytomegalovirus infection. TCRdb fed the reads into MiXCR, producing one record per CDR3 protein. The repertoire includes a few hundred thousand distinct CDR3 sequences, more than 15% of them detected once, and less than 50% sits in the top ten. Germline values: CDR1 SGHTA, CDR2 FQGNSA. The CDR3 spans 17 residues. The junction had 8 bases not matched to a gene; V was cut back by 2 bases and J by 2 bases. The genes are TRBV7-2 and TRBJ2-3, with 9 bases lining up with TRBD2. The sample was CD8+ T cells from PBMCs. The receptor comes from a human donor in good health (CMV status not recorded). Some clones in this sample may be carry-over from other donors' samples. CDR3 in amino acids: CASSLPLTSGNTDTQYF. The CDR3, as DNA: TGTGCCAGCAGCTTACCCCTGACTAGCGGAAACACAGATACGCAGTATTTT.